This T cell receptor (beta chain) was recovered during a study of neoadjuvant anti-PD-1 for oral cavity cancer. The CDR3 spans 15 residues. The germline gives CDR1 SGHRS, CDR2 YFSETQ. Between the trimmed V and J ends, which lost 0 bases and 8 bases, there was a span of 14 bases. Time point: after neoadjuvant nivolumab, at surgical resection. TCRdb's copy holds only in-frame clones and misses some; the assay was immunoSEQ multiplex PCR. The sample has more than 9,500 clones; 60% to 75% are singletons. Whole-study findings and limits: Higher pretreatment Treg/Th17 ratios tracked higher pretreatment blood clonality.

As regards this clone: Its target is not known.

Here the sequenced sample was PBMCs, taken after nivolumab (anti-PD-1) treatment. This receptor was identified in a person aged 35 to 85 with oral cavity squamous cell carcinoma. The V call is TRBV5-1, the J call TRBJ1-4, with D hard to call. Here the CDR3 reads CASSLDSPGVEKLFF. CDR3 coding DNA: TGCGCCAGCAGCTTGGACAGCCCCGGGGTGGAAAAACTGTTTTTT.